This T cell receptor beta chain was obtained from a study of early T cells in non-severe SARS-CoV-2 infection. Looking at the study overall: Whole-blood bulk RNA, unsorted, was sequenced, and chains were unpaired. The study, taken as a whole, reports: There was a bias toward anti-spike CD8 responses in VDJdb matching, which missed private and CD4 specificities.

Researchers attached unique molecular identifiers to individual cDNA molecules. TCRdb fed the 5' RACE reads into MiXCR, producing one record per CDR3 protein. The sample includes about 45,000 distinct CDR3 sequences, less than 15% of them seen just once. This clonotype was recorded a few times. What it binds is unknown. The receptor comes from an adult who was a healthcare worker with PCR-confirmed SARS-CoV-2 infection or an uninfected control (not recorded which). The source material was whole blood.

The DNA for the CDR3 is TGTGCCAGCACCACCTCCTACGAGCAGTACTTC. The encoded protein is CASTTSYEQYF. The chain has TRBV5-5 and TRBJ2-7; no clear D gene. This CDR3 is built from 11 residues. V lost 6 bases and J lost 0, with 4 bases in between. CDR1 is SGHKS, CDR2 YYEKEE, per germline (reference sequence).